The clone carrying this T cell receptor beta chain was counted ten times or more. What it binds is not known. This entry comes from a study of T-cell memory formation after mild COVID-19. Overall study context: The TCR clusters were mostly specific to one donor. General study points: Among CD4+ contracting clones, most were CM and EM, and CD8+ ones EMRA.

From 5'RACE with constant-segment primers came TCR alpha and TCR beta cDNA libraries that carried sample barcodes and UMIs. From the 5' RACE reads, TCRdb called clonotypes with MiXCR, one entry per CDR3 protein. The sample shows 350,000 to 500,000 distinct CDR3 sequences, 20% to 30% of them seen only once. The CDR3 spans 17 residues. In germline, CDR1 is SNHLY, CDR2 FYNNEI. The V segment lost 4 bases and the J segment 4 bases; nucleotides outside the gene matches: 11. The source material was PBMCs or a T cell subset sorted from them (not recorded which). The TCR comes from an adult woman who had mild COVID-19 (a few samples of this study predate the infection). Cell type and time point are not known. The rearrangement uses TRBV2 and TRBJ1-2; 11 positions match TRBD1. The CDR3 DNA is TGTGCCAGCAGTGGGTTTACCGGGACAGGGGGATCCTATGGCTACACCTTC. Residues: CASSGFTGTGGSYGYTF.